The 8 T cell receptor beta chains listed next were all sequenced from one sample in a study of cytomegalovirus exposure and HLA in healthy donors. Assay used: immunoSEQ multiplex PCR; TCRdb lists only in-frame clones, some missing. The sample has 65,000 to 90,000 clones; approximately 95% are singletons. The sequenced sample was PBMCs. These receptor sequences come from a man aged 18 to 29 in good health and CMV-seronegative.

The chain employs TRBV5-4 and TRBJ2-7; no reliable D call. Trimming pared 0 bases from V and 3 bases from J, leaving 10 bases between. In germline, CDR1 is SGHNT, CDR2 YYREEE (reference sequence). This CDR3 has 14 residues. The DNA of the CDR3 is TGTGCCAGCAGCTTGGCTAGTCATGACTACGAGCAGTACTTC. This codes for CASSLASHDYEQYF.

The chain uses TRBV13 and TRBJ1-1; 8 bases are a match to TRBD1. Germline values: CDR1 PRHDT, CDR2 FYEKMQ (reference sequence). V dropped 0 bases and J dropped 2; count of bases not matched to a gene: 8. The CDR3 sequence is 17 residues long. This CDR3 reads CASSLGFGQGGNTEAFF. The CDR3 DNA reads TGTGCCAGCAGCTTAGGATTTGGACAGGGAGGAAACACTGAAGCTTTCTTT.

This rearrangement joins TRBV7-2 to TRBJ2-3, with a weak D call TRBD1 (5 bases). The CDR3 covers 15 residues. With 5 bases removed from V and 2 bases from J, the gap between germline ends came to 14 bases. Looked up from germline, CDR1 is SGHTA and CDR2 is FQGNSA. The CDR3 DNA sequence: TGTGCCAGCAGCCCTTCGACAGTCTTCACAGATACGCAGTATTTT. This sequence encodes CASSPSTVFTDTQYF. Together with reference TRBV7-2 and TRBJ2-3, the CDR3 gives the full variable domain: GAGVSQSPSNKVTEKGKDVELRCDPISGHTALYWYRQSLGQGLEFLIYFQGNSAPDKSGLPSDRFSAERTGGSVSTLTIQRTQQEDSAVYLCASSPSTVFTDTQYFGPGTRLTVL.

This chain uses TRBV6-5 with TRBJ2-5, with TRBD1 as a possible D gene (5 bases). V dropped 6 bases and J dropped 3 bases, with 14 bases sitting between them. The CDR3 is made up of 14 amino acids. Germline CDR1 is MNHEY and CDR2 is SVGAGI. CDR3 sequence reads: CASSSDSGKETQYF. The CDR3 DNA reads TGTGCCAGCAGCTCCGACAGTGGGAAAGAGACCCAGTACTTC.

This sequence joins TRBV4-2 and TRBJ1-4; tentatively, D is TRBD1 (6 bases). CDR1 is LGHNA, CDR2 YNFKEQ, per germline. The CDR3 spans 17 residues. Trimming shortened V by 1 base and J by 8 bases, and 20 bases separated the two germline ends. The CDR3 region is CASSQARSQGSGEKLFF. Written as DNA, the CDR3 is TGTGCCAGCAGCCAAGCCCGGTCCCAGGGGTCAGGCGAAAAACTGTTTTTT.

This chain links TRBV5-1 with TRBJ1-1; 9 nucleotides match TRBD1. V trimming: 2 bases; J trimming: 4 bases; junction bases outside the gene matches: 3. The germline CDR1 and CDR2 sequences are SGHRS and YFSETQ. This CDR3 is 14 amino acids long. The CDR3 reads CASSLGQGSTEAFF. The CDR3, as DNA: TGCGCCAGCAGCTTAGGACAGGGGAGCACTGAAGCTTTCTTT.

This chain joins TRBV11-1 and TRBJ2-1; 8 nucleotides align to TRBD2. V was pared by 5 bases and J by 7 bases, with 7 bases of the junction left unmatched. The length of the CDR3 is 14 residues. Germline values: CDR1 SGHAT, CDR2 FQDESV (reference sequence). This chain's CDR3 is CASSPQRGSNEQFF. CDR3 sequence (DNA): TGTGCCAGCAGCCCCCAGCGGGGGAGTAATGAGCAGTTCTTC.

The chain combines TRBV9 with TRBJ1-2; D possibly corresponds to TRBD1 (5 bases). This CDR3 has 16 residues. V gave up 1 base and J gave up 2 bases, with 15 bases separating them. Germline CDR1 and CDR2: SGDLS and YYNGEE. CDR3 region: CASSVRIDSPNYGYTF. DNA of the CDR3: TGTGCCAGCAGCGTACGTATTGACAGCCCCAACTATGGCTACACCTTC.